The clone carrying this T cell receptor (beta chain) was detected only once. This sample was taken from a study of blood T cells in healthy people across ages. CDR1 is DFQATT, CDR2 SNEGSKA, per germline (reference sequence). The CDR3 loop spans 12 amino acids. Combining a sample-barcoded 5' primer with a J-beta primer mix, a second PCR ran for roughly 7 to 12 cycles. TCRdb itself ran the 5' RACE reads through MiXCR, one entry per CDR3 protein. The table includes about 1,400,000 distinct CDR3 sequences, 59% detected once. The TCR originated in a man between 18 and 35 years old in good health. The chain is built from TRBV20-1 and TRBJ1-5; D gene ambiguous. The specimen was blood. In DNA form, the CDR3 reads TGCAGCCTAAGTTATAGCAATCAGCCCCAGCATTTT. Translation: CSLSYSNQPQHF.